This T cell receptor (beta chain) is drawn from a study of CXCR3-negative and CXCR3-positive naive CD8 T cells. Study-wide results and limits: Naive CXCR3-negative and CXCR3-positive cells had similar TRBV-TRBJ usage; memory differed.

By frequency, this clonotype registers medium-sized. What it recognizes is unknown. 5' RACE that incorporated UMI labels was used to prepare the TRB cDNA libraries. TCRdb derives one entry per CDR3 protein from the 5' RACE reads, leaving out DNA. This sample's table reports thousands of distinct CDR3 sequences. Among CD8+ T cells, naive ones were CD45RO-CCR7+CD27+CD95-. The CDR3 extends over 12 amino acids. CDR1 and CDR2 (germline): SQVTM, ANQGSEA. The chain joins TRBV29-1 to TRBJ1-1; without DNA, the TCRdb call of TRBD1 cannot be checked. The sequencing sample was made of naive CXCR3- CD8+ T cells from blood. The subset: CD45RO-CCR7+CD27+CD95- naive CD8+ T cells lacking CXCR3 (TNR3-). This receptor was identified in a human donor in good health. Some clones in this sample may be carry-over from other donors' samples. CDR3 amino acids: CSVSTGRTEAFF.